This TCR beta chain stems from a study of blood T cell repertoires in COVID-19. Across the study: Samples representing acute and convalescent COVID-19 were sourced from the United States, Italy and Spain. T cells, B-cell-depleted T cells, or PBMCs supplied cDNA or gDNA.

V was trimmed by 2 bases and J by 6 bases, leaving 17 bases between them. Germline CDR1 is LNHNV and CDR2 is YYDKDF (reference sequence). The CDR3 is 17 residues long. In the original analysis: How many nucleated cells were present was estimated from reference gene primer amplification. Here immunoSEQ multiplex PCR was the method, and the copy in TCRdb shows in-frame clones only, minus some. The DNA was the basis for D and trimming; V, J and clone size are from that table. The data show approximately 100,000 clones, roughly 82% seen once. V and J are TRBV15 and TRBJ1-6; D is perhaps TRBD1 (5 bases). Sequenced input: peripheral blood. This clonotype was sampled from an older man with active or convalescent COVID-19. CDR3 in amino acids: CATSRSTGGSSNSPLHF. The CDR3 nucleotides are TGTGCCACCAGCAGATCTACGGGGGGTTCTAGTAATTCACCCCTCCACTTT.